This paragraph reports one T cell receptor beta chain. This same CDR3 is encoded by further DNA sequences in the sample. Germline V gene data show CDR1 as SGHTA and CDR2 as FQGNSA. After removal of 3 bases from V and 8 bases from J, the junction contained 8 bases not matched to a gene. The CDR3 loop spans 15 amino acids. The sample originates from a study of blood T cell repertoires in COVID-19. Overall study: Donors in the United States, Italy and Spain gave samples during acute or convalescent COVID-19.

Per the study methods: Nucleated cell number was recorded as an estimate derived from reference gene primer amplification. The repertoire was sequenced with immunoSEQ multiplex PCR; TCRdb's copy has only in-frame clones and lacks some. That table supplies the V and J calls and clone size; D and trimming were determined from the DNA. The table lists roughly 260,000 clones, about 85% of them singletons, with about 2.2% in the top ten. The TCR sequence derives from a woman aged 45-60 years who had recovered from COVID-19. Sequenced input: peripheral blood. The chain joins TRBV7-2 to TRBJ1-4, with 8 bases identical to TRBD1. This CDR3 reads CASSFSDRGHEKLFF. The CDR3 DNA follows: TGTGCCAGCAGCTTCTCCGACAGGGGTCACGAAAAACTGTTTTTT.